What follows are 13 T cell receptor beta chains derived from one specimen sequenced in a study of technical replicates of blood from a few donors. Produced via immunoSEQ multiplex PCR; TCRdb's table is partial and in-frame only. This sample has around 68,000 clones, with 95% to 97% found just once. Input material: T cells isolated from PBMCs. Receptor source: a human donor in good health.

The chain couples TRBV5-1 to TRBJ2-7; 8 nucleotides line up with TRBD2. Germline V gene data show CDR1 as SGHRS and CDR2 as YFSETQ. The CDR3 is 15 amino acids. Unmatched junction bases numbered 4, after V lost 2 bases and J lost 0 bases. The CDR3 DNA reads as TGCGCCAGCAGCTTTAGAGCGGGAGACTCCTACGAGCAGTACTTC. It is translated as CASSFRAGDSYEQYF.

This clone was detected only once. The chain links TRBV19 to TRBJ2-3; 9 bases are shared with TRBD2. This CDR3 spans 15 amino acids. V was pared by 4 bases and J by 1 base, with 3 bases of the junction left unmatched. In germline, CDR1 is LNHDA, CDR2 SQIVND (reference sequence). The CDR3 bases are TGTGCCAGTAGTAGAGAGCGGGAGGGCACAGATACGCAGTATTTT. This sequence encodes CASSREREGTDTQYF.

This chain joins TRBV27 and TRBJ1-5; D is ambiguous. Trimming took 8 bases from V and 0 from J, leaving 11 bases between them. CDR3 length: 14 amino acids. Germline CDR1 and CDR2: MNHEY and SMNVEV (reference sequence). In DNA form, the CDR3 reads TGTGCCAGCCGAGACATTAATAGCAATCAGCCCCAGCATTTT. Residues: CASRDINSNQPQHF.

The table lists this clone with a count of one. The chain recombines TRBV5-1 with TRBJ2-3; 9 bases are a match to TRBD1. Germline V gene sequence: CDR1 SGHRS, CDR2 YFSETQ. Trimming removed 0 bases from V and 3 bases from J; junction bases left unmatched: 2. The CDR3 is 15 amino acids. The CDR3 region is CASSLEDRGTDTQYF. DNA for the CDR3: TGCGCCAGCAGCTTGGAGGACAGGGGAACAGATACGCAGTATTTT.

The V call is TRBV18, the J call TRBJ1-2, with 7 nucleotides matching TRBD1. Germline V gene lookup returns CDR1 KGHSH and CDR2 LQKENI. J was trimmed by 3 bases and V by 2 bases; bases with no gene match: 3. CDR3 length: 14 residues. The chain's CDR3 is CASSPGQEYYGYTF. In DNA form, the CDR3 reads TGTGCCAGCTCACCAGGACAGGAATACTATGGCTACACCTTC.

The chain recombines TRBV7-3 with TRBJ1-1; no firm D call. Germline CDR1 reads SGHTA; CDR2 reads FQGTGA. The CDR3 totals 13 residues. V lost 2 bases, J lost 0 bases, and 4 bases lay in between. CDR3 loop: CASSLDLNTEAFF. CDR3 in DNA: TGTGCCAGCAGCTTAGACTTGAACACTGAAGCTTTCTTT.

The rearrangement joins TRBV6-6 to TRBJ1-5, with D tentatively TRBD1 (6 bases). This CDR3 comprises 16 residues. V was cut by 6 bases and J by 0 bases, with 15 bases left in between. Germline-derived CDR1 and CDR2 are MNHNY and SVGAGI (reference sequence). The CDR3 DNA follows: TGTGCCAGCAGCGATACAGGGTTGGCTAGCAATCAGCCCCAGCATTTT. Translated, it gives CASSDTGLASNQPQHF.

The chain carries TRBV2 and TRBJ2-1; 7 bases are shared with TRBD2. The V segment lost 3 bases and the J segment 5 bases; nucleotides outside the gene matches: 10. Germline V gene data show CDR1 as SNHLY and CDR2 as FYNNEI. The CDR3 has 16 amino acids. The DNA of the CDR3 is TGTGCCAGCAGTGATATCGGGCGGGAGAGTGACAATGAGCAGTTCTTC. It specifies CASSDIGRESDNEQFF.

This chain joins TRBV10-1 and TRBJ2-7; no reliable D call. CDR3 length: 16 residues. CDR1 is WNHNN and CDR2 is SYGVQD in the germline V gene (reference sequence). V was cut by 1 base and J by 6 bases, with 19 bases left in between. CDR3: CASSEYLPAKSFEQYF. Written as DNA, the CDR3 is TGCGCCAGCAGTGAGTACCTGCCAGCGAAGAGTTTCGAGCAGTACTTC.

This rearrangement joins TRBV5-8 to TRBJ2-5, with unresolved D. V was trimmed by 4 bases and J by 7 bases, leaving 11 bases between them. The germline V gene encodes CDR1 SGHTS and CDR2 YDEGEE. The CDR3 has 12 amino acids. The CDR3 sequence: CASSGGPGTQYF. CDR3 sequence (DNA): TGTGCCAGCAGCGGTGGTCCCGGGACCCAGTACTTC.

For the CDR3, the DNA is TGTGCCAGCAGCCCGCGGGGGCTAGCGGAGAGCTACAATGAGCAGTTCTTC. This codes for CASSPRGLAESYNEQFF. The chain joins TRBV11-2 to TRBJ2-1, with a tentative D call TRBD2 (7 bases). This CDR3 comprises 17 residues. The germline CDR1 and CDR2 sequences are SGHAT and FQNNGV. The germline V and J ends were trimmed by 5 bases and 3 bases, with 20 bases remaining between them. Full variable domain (outside the CDR3, taken from reference TRBV11-2 and TRBJ2-1): EAGVAQSPRYKIIEKRQSVAFWCNPISGHATLYWYQQILGQGPKLLIQFQNNGVVDDSQLPKDRFSAERLKGVDSTLKIQPAKLEDSAVYLCASSPRGLAESYNEQFFGPGTRLTVL.

V usage is TRBV30 and J usage is TRBJ1-5; 9 nucleotides match TRBD1. V lost 2 bases and J lost 7; bases outside the gene matches: 6. The CDR3 is 14 residues long. Germline V gives CDR1 GTSNPN, CDR2 SVGIG (reference sequence). The CDR3: CAWSWGQGLQPQHF. CDR3 DNA sequence: TGTGCCTGGAGTTGGGGACAGGGATTGCAGCCCCAGCATTTT. Looking up the rest from reference TRBV30 and TRBJ1-5 gives the full variable domain: SQTIHQWPATLVQPVGSPLSLECTVEGTSNPNLYWYRQAAGRGLQLLFYSVGIGQISSEVPQNLSASRPQDRQFILSSKKLLLSDSGFYLCAWSWGQGLQPQHFGDGTRLSIL.

The V and J genes are TRBV6-1 and TRBJ1-1; TRBD1 agrees at 8 bases. There are 15 residues in the CDR3. Germline CDR1 is MNHNS and CDR2 is SASEGT. V dropped 5 bases and J dropped 0; count of bases not matched to a gene: 5. The CDR3 is CASSTGGNLNTEAFF. The CDR3 coding sequence is TGTGCCAGCAGTACAGGGGGAAACCTGAACACTGAAGCTTTCTTT.